The 7 T cell receptor beta chains listed next were all sequenced from one sample in a study of PD-1 blockade in classical Hodgkin lymphoma (dated by TCRdb to the early 2020s). Library prep was done by the immunoSEQ multiplex PCR assay. TCRdb retrieved this table from immuneACCESS and kept in-frame rearrangements only. Not all clones are present; in checked studies, unresolved V genes account for under half, and no reason is known for the remainder. This sample has about 150,000 clones in its table, and less than 80% of those were observed once. Roughly 9.8% of the sample is taken by the ten largest. Sample time point, as interpreted from the label and publication: cycle 2 day 1 (C2D1) of nivolumab. All trial patients had relapsed after autologous stem cell transplantation, with cohorts A, B and C differing in prior brentuximab vedotin exposure. Here the sequenced sample was peripheral blood mononuclear cells (PBMCs), taken before the second cycle of nivolumab. Receptors originate from a human donor with classical Hodgkin lymphoma.

This chain uses TRBV9 with TRBJ1-2; D unclear. The V gene lost 4 bases and the J gene lost 8 bases, with 15 bases spanning the gap. CDR3 size: 13 residues. Germline V gene data show CDR1 as SGDLS and CDR2 as YYNGEE. CDR3 in amino acids: CASSQNEASGYTF. The CDR3 region has the DNA TGTGCCAGCAGCCAAAATGAGGCGAGCGGCTACACCTTC.

The CDR3 sequence is CASSVFTGGHQPQHF. As DNA, the CDR3 is TGTGCCAGCAGTGTTTTCACAGGGGGCCATCAGCCCCAGCATTTT. V gene TRBV2 combines with J gene TRBJ1-5; 9 nucleotides align to TRBD1. The junction had 6 bases not matched to a gene; V was cut back by 4 bases and J by 5 bases. Germline loops: CDR1 SNHLY, CDR2 FYNNEI. The CDR3 is made up of 15 amino acids. Supplemented by reference TRBV2 and TRBJ1-5, the full variable domain reads EPEVTQTPSHQVTQMGQEVILRCVPISNHLYFYWYRQILGQKVEFLVSFYNNEISEKSEIFDDQFSVERPDGSNFTLKIRSTKLEDSAMYFCASSVFTGGHQPQHFGDGTRLSIL.

J is TRBJ2-3 and V is TRBV7-9, with 9 bases matching TRBD1. With 5 bases clipped from V and 5 bases from J, the junction kept 8 bases outside the gene matches. This CDR3 comprises 15 residues. Germline V CDR1 and CDR2: SEHNR, FQNEAQ (reference sequence). Written as DNA, the CDR3 is TGTGCCAGCAGCGTGGGACAGGGTAACCGAGATACGCAGTATTTT. This gives the protein CASSVGQGNRDTQYF.

The rearrangement joins TRBV28 to TRBJ2-3, with TRBD2 matching 8 bases. V shed 2 bases and J 4 bases; nucleotides not matched to a gene: 5. Germline lookup yields CDR1 MDHEN and CDR2 SYDVKM. The CDR3 runs 15 residues. The CDR3 DNA follows: TGTGCCAGCAGTTTAAGCGGGGGACTAGCAGATACGCAGTATTTT. Translation gives CASSLSGGLADTQYF.

V and J are TRBV5-4 and TRBJ2-2; D perhaps matches TRBD1 (6 bases). Germline V lookup: CDR1 SGHNT, CDR2 YYREEE (reference sequence). Trimming cost V 10 bases and J 7 bases, with 14 bases left between them. This CDR3 has 12 amino acids. The CDR3 loop is CAYNRADGELFF. In nucleotides, the CDR3 is TGTGCCTACAACAGGGCCGACGGGGAGCTGTTTTTT.

Only a few counts were recorded for this clone. The chain links TRBV2 to TRBJ1-1, with 7 bases lining up with TRBD1. This CDR3 region has 14 residues. With 0 bases clipped from V and 6 bases from J, the junction kept 4 bases outside the gene matches. Germline loops: CDR1 SNHLY, CDR2 FYNNEI. The CDR3 nucleotides are TGTGCCAGCAGTGAAGCGAGGGACAGAGCTGAAGCTTTCTTT. Translated, it gives CASSEARDRAEAFF.

The chain uses TRBV5-1 and TRBJ1-2; possible D gene TRBD1, 5 bases. This CDR3 contains 13 residues. Trimming removed 0 bases at V and 4 bases at J, with 7 bases between. Germline CDR1 SGHRS, CDR2 YFSETQ. CDR3 in DNA: TGCGCCAGCAGCTTGGCGGGGGGCTATGGCTACACCTTC. This codes for CASSLAGGYGYTF. Drawing the rest from reference TRBV5-1 and TRBJ1-2, the complete variable domain is KAGVTQTPRYLIKTRGQQVTLSCSPISGHRSVSWYQQTPGQGLQFLFEYFSETQRNKGNFPGRFSGRQFSNSRSEMNVSTLELGDSALYLCASSLAGGYGYTFGSGTRLTVV.